These T cell receptor beta chains were read from a single sample in a study of beta chain features in type 1 diabetes. Clones were read by immunoSEQ multiplex PCR, and TCRdb kept only the in-frame ones, dropping some. Of about 620,000 clones listed, 15% to 17% are singletons. Sequencing used naive CD4+ T cells from blood. Receptors originate from a man younger than 35 in good health. The CDR3 runs from the conserved cysteine through the conserved F or W. A D gene is named only where the DNA matches it firmly. The size entry is marked missing in some rows and otherwise reads once, few, many or a size class.

TRBV7-6,NA,TRBJ1-1,NA,TGTGCCAGCAGCTTACAAGGGAACACTGAAGCTTTCTTT,CASSLQGNTEAFF
TRBV27,NA,TRBJ2-1,TRBD2,TGTGCCAGCAGTTTATTCCATCGACTAGCGGCTAACAATGAGCAGTTCTTC,CASSLFHRLAANNEQFF
TRBV4-3,NA,TRBJ1-1,TRBD1,TGCGCCAGCAGCCAAGCTACGACAGGGAGGACTGAAGCTTTCTTT,CASSQATTGRTEAFF
TRBV2,NA,TRBJ2-1,TRBD2,TGTGCCAGCAGTGTGACTAGCGGGACCTACAATGAGCAGTTCTTC,CASSVTSGTYNEQFF
TRBV2,many,TRBJ2-6,NA,TGTGCCAGCAGTGACAGGAACGTCCTGACTTTC,CASSDRNVLTF
TRBV28,few,TRBJ2-7,TRBD1,TGTGCCAGCAGTTTGCAGGGACAGATCTACGAGCAGTACTTC,CASSLQGQIYEQYF
TRBV5-5,NA,TRBJ2-7,NA,TGTGCCAGCAGCTTGGGGTTTGGAGGCTTCTCCTACGAGCAGTACTTC,CASSLGFGGFSYEQYF
TRBV7-9,NA,TRBJ2-7,NA,TGTGCCAGCAGCTTAGTACAGCTTACAGCTTCTCGCGAGCAGTACTTC,CASSLVQLTASREQYF
TRBV7-9,few,TRBJ2-7,NA,TGTGCCAGCAGCTCGACAGTTTCTTACGAGCAGTACTTC,CASSSTVSYEQYF
TRBV28,few,TRBJ2-2,NA,TGTGCCAGCAGTATCAATCGGGGAACCGGGGAGCTGTTTTTT,CASSINRGTGELFF
TRBV5-1,few,TRBJ1-5,NA,TGCGCCAGCAGCTTGGAGGGCGGCAATCAGCCCCAGCATTTT,CASSLEGGNQPQHF